This is a list of T cell receptor beta chains from one sample in a study of blood T cell repertoires in COVID-19. The data were produced by immunoSEQ multiplex PCR, yet TCRdb's version contains in-frame clones alone and is incomplete. The sample shows 350,000 or so clones, nearly 90% of them seen only once. The sequenced sample consisted of peripheral blood. These receptor sequences come from a man between 18 and 29 years old with active or convalescent COVID-19. The CDR3 runs from the conserved cysteine through the conserved F or W. A D gene is named only where the DNA matches it firmly. Rows may omit the clone size; those that give it use once, few, many or a size class.

D	size	V	J	DNA	CDR3
TRBD1	-	TRBV6-4	TRBJ1-1	TGTGCCAGCAGTGGAACAGGGGGCGCAGCCGAAGCTTTCTTT	CASSGTGGAAEAFF
TRBD1	-	TRBV28	TRBJ1-6	TGTGCCAGCAGTTTATTGGGACAGCTCAATTCACCCCTCCACTTT	CASSLLGQLNSPLHF
-	-	TRBV7-2	TRBJ2-2	TGTGCCAGCAGCTTAGCGCGTACCGGGGAGCTGTTTTTT	CASSLARTGELFF
-	-	TRBV28	TRBJ1-2	TGTGCCAGCCGATCGGGGGTGGGAGGCTACACCTTC	CASRSGVGGYTF
TRBD1	-	TRBV7-8	TRBJ2-1	TGTGCCAGCAGCTTAGGGCAACGTACCGGGACAGGCTACAATGAGCAGTTCTTC	CASSLGQRTGTGYNEQFF
-	-	TRBV11-2	TRBJ1-1	TGTGCCAGCAGCTTAGATCATCGGGTTACCACTGAAGCTTTCTTT	CASSLDHRVTTEAFF
-	-	TRBV2	TRBJ1-2	TGTGCCAGCAGTGACCACAGGAACTATGGCTACACCTTC	CASSDHRNYGYTF
TRBD2	-	TRBV14	TRBJ2-1	TGTGCCAGCAGCCGACTAGCTCTCAATGAGCAGTTCTTC	CASSRLALNEQFF
-	-	TRBV6-6	TRBJ1-5	TGTGCCAGCAGCGCAGGACTGACGAATCAGCCCCAGCATTTT	CASSAGLTNQPQHF
-	few	TRBV27	TRBJ2-7	TGTGCCAGCAGTTTACTCAGGGGATACGAGCAGTACTTC	CASSLLRGYEQYF
-	-	TRBV6-5	TRBJ2-1	TGTGCCAGCAGAACAAACAATGAGCAGTTCTTC	CASRTNNEQFF
TRBD1	-	TRBV28	TRBJ1-2	TGTGCCAGCAGGGCGACAGGGGGCAATGGCTACACCTTC	CASRATGGNGYTF
-	-	TRBV7-2	TRBJ2-5	TGTGCCAGCAGCTTAGTTCCGGGTGAGGAGACCCAGTACTTC	CASSLVPGEETQYF
-	-	TRBV2	TRBJ1-1	TGTGCCAGCAGTGGAACGCCCGAGGGCACTGAAGCTTTCTTT	CASSGTPEGTEAFF
-	-	TRBV5-1	TRBJ2-3	TGCGCCAGCCGACAGGACAGCACAGATACGCAGTATTTT	CASRQDSTDTQYF
-	-	TRBV7-3	TRBJ2-1	TGTGCCAGCAGCTTAGGTCTGGCACTAAACAATGAGCAGTTCTTC	CASSLGLALNNEQFF
-	-	TRBV27	TRBJ1-4	TGTGCCAGCAGTTTATCACCAGGGGCCGAAAAACTGTTTTTT	CASSLSPGAEKLFF
TRBD1	-	TRBV19	TRBJ2-7	TGTGCCAGTAGTGCGAATCACAGGGGGAGCTCCTACGAGCAGTACTTC	CASSANHRGSSYEQYF
TRBD1	-	TRBV24-1	TRBJ1-1	TGTGCCACCAGTGACCCGGGACAGGGGGGTGAAGCTTTCTTT	CATSDPGQGGEAFF
-	-	TRBV6-4	TRBJ1-1	TGTGCCAGCAGTGACTCGATACTACGGGTGAATACTATGAACACTGAAGCTTTCTTT	CASSDSILRVNTMNTEAFF
-	-	TRBV5-1	TRBJ1-1	TGCGCCAGCAGCTTTTCAGAGAACACTGAAGCTTTCTTT	CASSFSENTEAFF
TRBD2	-	TRBV7-2	TRBJ2-1	TGTGCCAGCAGCTTTAGTAGCGGGGGGTACAATGAGCAGTTCTTC	CASSFSSGGYNEQFF
TRBD1	-	TRBV20-1	TRBJ1-2	TGCAGTGCTAGTCCCAGGGGGTTCTATGGCTACACCTTC	CSASPRGFYGYTF
-	once	TRBV19	TRBJ2-1	TGTGCCAGTAGTATACGAGGGTTCAACTACAATGAGCAGTTCTTC	CASSIRGFNYNEQFF
-	-	TRBV11-3	TRBJ2-5	TGTGCCAGCAGCTTAGGGGACACCCAAGAGACCCAGTACTTC	CASSLGDTQETQYF
-	-	TRBV7-2	TRBJ2-3	TGTGCCAGCAGCGATAGGGCCGGGACTAGCACAGATACGCAGTATTTT	CASSDRAGTSTDTQYF
TRBD2	-	TRBV10-3	TRBJ2-7	TGTGCCATCAGTGCCCCACTAGCGGGAGCCTACGAGCAGTACTTC	CAISAPLAGAYEQYF
TRBD1	once	TRBV28	TRBJ1-1	TGTGCCAGCAGCAGAGGACAGGGTGATGAAGCTTTCTTT	CASSRGQGDEAFF
-	-	TRBV6-2/TRBV6-3	TRBJ2-1	TGTGCCAGCAGTTACGCAGACAGGAATGAGCAGTTCTTC	CASSYADRNEQFF
TRBD1	-	TRBV5-4	TRBJ1-5	TGTGCCAGCAGCTTGGAGGGACAGGGGGCGCTTCCCCAGCATTTT	CASSLEGQGALPQHF
TRBD2	-	TRBV5-8	TRBJ2-5	TGTGCCAGCAGCTTGGGGGACCGGCGGGGGCAAGAGACCCAGTACTTC	CASSLGDRRGQETQYF
-	-	TRBV7-2	TRBJ2-3	TGTGCCAGCAGGTCACGGGACTGGGCCACAGATACGCAGTATTTT	CASRSRDWATDTQYF
-	-	TRBV7-9	TRBJ1-2	TGTGCCAGCAGCAAGCAAGAATTTTATGGCTACACCTTC	CASSKQEFYGYTF
-	-	TRBV6-6	TRBJ1-5	TGTGCCAGCGGTCTCACATATCAGCCCCAGCATTTT	CASGLTYQPQHF
TRBD1	-	TRBV7-2	TRBJ2-3	TGTGCCAGCAGCTTCGGACAGGCAGATACGCAGTATTTT	CASSFGQADTQYF
-	-	TRBV5-8	TRBJ2-3	TGTGCCAGCAGCTTGGTTCTCGGGATTGGCACAGATACGCAGTATTTT	CASSLVLGIGTDTQYF
-	-	TRBV25-1	TRBJ1-6	TGTGCCAGCAGTACGACATTGGGCAATTCACCCCTCCACTTT	CASSTTLGNSPLHF
TRBD1	once	TRBV2	TRBJ1-4	TGTGCCAGCAGTAAAGACAGGGGGGACGGTGAAAAACTGTTTTTT	CASSKDRGDGEKLFF
-	-	TRBV19	TRBJ2-1	TGTGCCAGTAGTATAGCCCTGGAGGCTGAGCAGTTCTTC	CASSIALEAEQFF
TRBD2	-	TRBV4-3	TRBJ2-3	TGCGCCAGCAGCCAAGATCGGGCGGGAGGGCCAGTAGATACGCAGTATTTT	CASSQDRAGGPVDTQYF
-	-	TRBV7-2	TRBJ2-5	TGTGCCAGCAGCTTATTACGGGAGACCCAGTACTTC	CASSLLRETQYF
-	-	TRBV7-2	TRBJ1-3	TGTGCCAGCAGCTTAGCTGGGACTCATCCTGGAAACACCATATATTTT	CASSLAGTHPGNTIYF
-	-	TRBV6-5	TRBJ2-7	TGTGCCAGCAGTTACTCGGGGGGACAGATTGCCTACGAGCAGTACTTC	CASSYSGGQIAYEQYF